Listed below are T cell receptor beta chains from one sample, sequenced in a study of CD8 T cells in ankylosing spondylitis. TCRdb re-called the 5' RACE reads with MiXCR, one entry per CDR3 protein. Among around 140,000 distinct CDR3 sequences listed, 17% were seen once. The sample was blood, either unsorted or a sorted T cell fraction (not recorded which). These receptors were obtained from a male donor with ankylosing spondylitis. Each CDR3 is given without its conserved first and last residue. Clone size is shown for a subset of rows, as once, few, many or a class of expanded clone.

v_call,clone_size,cdr3_aa
TRBV27,few,ASSPPVGGGEWGANVLT
TRBV4-1,many,ASSQLREGDQPQH
TRBV12-3/TRBV12-4,.,ASSPFRGRGGYEQY
TRBV27,.,ATKRGGTEAF
TRBV5-1,few,ASSPDTSYGYT
TRBV7-8,few,ASSLETGFQETQY
TRBV10-3,.,AISDSGSDLSYNEQF
TRBV28,once,ASSLLGASGFSGASVLT
TRBV7-8,many,ASSLALGQYHNEQF
TRBV4-2,.,ASSQVGSDYEQY
TRBV4-2,.,ASSQGVQGSQYTEAF
TRBV6-2/TRBV6-3,.,ASSYSASGETQY
TRBV28,.,ASSTPGTALASDEQY
TRBV20-1,.,SARGDNIIPFTDTQY
TRBV7-6,.,ASSQAVGVAGELF
TRBV20-1,few,SAETGTESEETQY
TRBV15,.,ATSTSMGTGVNEQF
TRBV7-9,many,ASSKATSGPTYEQY
TRBV7-9,.,ASSPLRFDTQY
TRBV25-1,many,ASGRTGATGELF
TRBV19,few,ASSRPGTLYGYT
TRBV12-3/TRBV12-4,many,ASSLQGGNQPQH
TRBV19,few,ASSTSSGGIGQPQH
TRBV29-1,many,SVVFGGNTEAF
TRBV27,few,ASSNSGSMYNEQF
TRBV28,.,ASSLSPLTSGRGGHTDTQY
TRBV27,.,ASSFRGVDQPQH
TRBV12-3/TRBV12-4,.,ASSPFAGAGELF
TRBV5-6,few,ASNGGRAEAF
TRBV6-1,.,ASTTTGVLSGELF
TRBV9,few,ASSVESGTGFYEQY
TRBV6-5,.,ASSYAGSYGYT
TRBV27,few,ATKLGNTEAF
TRBV11-2,.,ASSHSGGTDTQY
TRBV12-3/TRBV12-4,many,ASSPEAGYNEQF
TRBV4-1,few,ASSQVAGTMNQPQH
TRBV4-3,.,ASSQEKDASGANVLT
TRBV28,.,ASSLFGLAVEQF
TRBV27,few,ATNPRKGAPLETQY
TRBV27,.,ASSAVGVTYEQY
TRBV2,.,ASSLSGTPFTDTQY
TRBV5-6,.,ASSLGGSETQY
TRBV5-1,few,ASSFGLAGSGELF
TRBV7-9,.,ASSLPGTGYGYT
TRBV4-1,.,ASSQASGSHRGYEQY
TRBV9,.,ASSHSGTGGAEQY
TRBV20-1,.,SASRLAETSTDTQY
TRBV5-5,.,ASSLGTRALETQY
TRBV27,.,ASSLNPFYSTSTDTQY
TRBV20-1,few,SASKGAGEQY
TRBV12-3/TRBV12-4,.,ASSYEGETQY
TRBV5-1,many,ASSLLAGEGNEQF
TRBV4-2,few,ASSQDLRKNPGANVLT
TRBV12-5,few,ASGLGSSTDTQY